This T cell receptor (beta chain) was recovered during a study of T-cell memory formation after mild COVID-19. Overall study: The two donors had largely donor-specific TCR clusters. Study outcomes and limitations: Several responding clones turned up in pre-infection memory, indicating that cross-reactive memory may have taken part. Contracting CD4+ clones lay largely in CM and EM, with CD8+ ones residing in EMRA.

This clonotype was counted at least ten times. What it binds is not known. The germline CDR1 and CDR2 sequences are DFQATT and SNEGSKA (reference sequence). V gave up 3 bases and J gave up 4 bases; unmatched junction bases: 12. The CDR3 runs to 15 residues. Researchers used 5'RACE with constant-segment primers to make TCR alpha and TCR beta cDNA libraries that carry sample barcodes and UMIs. Via MiXCR, TCRdb re-called the 5' RACE reads, giving one row per CDR3 protein. The data show about 560,000 distinct CDR3 sequences, less than 25% seen once. The chain recombines TRBV20-1 with TRBJ2-7, with 7 bases that match TRBD1. Sequencing used PBMCs or a T cell subset sorted from them (not recorded which). The sequence was collected from an adult woman who had mild COVID-19 (a few samples of this study predate the infection). Cell type and time point are not known. CDR3 protein: CSARDHRGPGYEQYF. As DNA, the CDR3 is TGCAGTGCTAGGGACCACAGGGGTCCGGGGTACGAGCAGTACTTC.